This T cell receptor beta chain is from a study of early T cells in non-severe SARS-CoV-2 infection. The overall study: Chains from this unsorted whole-blood bulk RNA could not be paired. Study-wide results and limits: Clonotype matching in VDJdb favored anti-spike CD8 responses and did not capture private and CD4 specificities.

The germline gives CDR1 SQVTM, CDR2 ANQGSEA. This CDR3 contains 15 residues. At least ten counts were recorded for this clonotype. Its antigen is not identified. cDNA molecules, individually, were tagged with unique molecular identifiers. TCRdb re-called the 5' RACE reads through MiXCR, storing one row per CDR3 protein. The data show approximately 97,000 distinct CDR3 sequences, more than 9.5% seen once. The rearrangement uses TRBV29-1 and TRBJ2-1, with TRBD2 matching over 8 bases. This receptor was identified in an adult who was a healthcare worker with PCR-confirmed SARS-CoV-2 infection or an uninfected control (not recorded which). Sequenced here: whole blood, sampled at baseline. The CDR3 region has the DNA TGCACCGCAAGTCCGGCGGGAGGAATAGGAGATGAGCAGTTCTTC. Its translation is CTASPAGGIGDEQFF.